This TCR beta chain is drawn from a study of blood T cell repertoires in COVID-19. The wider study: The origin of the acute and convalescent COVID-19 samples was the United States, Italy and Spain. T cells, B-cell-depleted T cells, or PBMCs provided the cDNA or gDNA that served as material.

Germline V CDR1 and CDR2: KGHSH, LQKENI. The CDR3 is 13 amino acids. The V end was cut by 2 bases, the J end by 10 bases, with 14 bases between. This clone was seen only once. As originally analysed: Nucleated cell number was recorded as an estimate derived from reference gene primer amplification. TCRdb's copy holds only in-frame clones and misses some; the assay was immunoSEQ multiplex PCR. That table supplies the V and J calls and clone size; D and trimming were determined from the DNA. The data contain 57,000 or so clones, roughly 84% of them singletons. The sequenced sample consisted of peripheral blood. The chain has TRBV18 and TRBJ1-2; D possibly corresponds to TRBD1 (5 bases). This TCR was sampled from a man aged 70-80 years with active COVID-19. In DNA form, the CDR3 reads TGTGCCAGCTCACCAGGACATGGGAATGACTACACCTTC. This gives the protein CASSPGHGNDYTF.